This T cell receptor (beta chain) came from a study of blood T cell repertoires in COVID-19. V gave up 3 bases and J gave up 8 bases; unmatched junction bases: 8. The CDR3 covers 14 residues. Per the germline V gene, CDR1 is LGHNA and CDR2 is YSLEER. Enrollment of patients from Seattle took place during active infection, with longitudinal follow-up. Assay used: immunoSEQ multiplex PCR; TCRdb lists only in-frame clones, some missing. The sample consists of tens of thousands of clones, around 81% of them appearing once. Material: peripheral blood. The chain links TRBV4-3 to TRBJ1-2; the match to TRBD1 covers 8 bases. This receptor was obtained from a man at least 80 years old with COVID-19, enrolled during active disease. The chain's CDR3 is CASSQVGDRTGYTF. The DNA for the CDR3 is TGCGCCAGCAGCCAGGTGGGGGACAGGACGGGCTACACCTTC.